Listed here are 26 T cell receptor beta chains from one sample, sequenced in a study of shared clonotypes between healthy human individuals. This table comes from immunoSEQ multiplex PCR, and its TCRdb copy is limited to in-frame clones, with some not included. The data hold some 2.4 million clones, with 80% to 95% observed a single time. Sequenced input: naive CD4+ T cells from PBMCs. Subset here: CD45RA+ positively selected. All receptors come from a man aged 18 to 29 in good health. Some clones in this sample may be carry-over from other donors' samples.

The chain recombines TRBV28 with TRBJ2-1; perhaps TRBD1 as D (5 bases). The germline CDR1 and CDR2 sequences are MDHEN and SYDVKM. This CDR3 has 16 amino acids. V shed 4 bases and J shed 0 bases, with 13 bases lying between them. The CDR3 sequence is CASSWAFGASYNEQFF. CDR3 coding DNA: TGTGCCAGCAGTTGGGCCTTTGGGGCCTCCTACAATGAGCAGTTCTTC.

V gene TRBV19 combines with J gene TRBJ1-1, with D perhaps TRBD1 (6 bases). CDR1 and CDR2 (germline): LNHDA, SQIVND (reference sequence). This CDR3 contains 14 residues. Trimming shortened V by 3 bases and J by 8 bases, and 16 bases separated the two germline ends. The CDR3 protein is CASSIGQTTGEAFF. CDR3 nucleotides: TGTGCCAGTAGTATCGGACAGACCACCGGAGAAGCTTTCTTT.

V is TRBV11-2 and J is TRBJ2-7; D is possibly TRBD2 (7 bases). V was pared by 5 bases and J by 4 bases, with 18 bases between. The CDR3 extends over 15 amino acids. Germline loops: CDR1 SGHAT, CDR2 FQNNGV. The CDR3 DNA reads as TGTGCCAGCAGCCTTTTTGAGGGGGGGAATTACGAGCAGTACTTC. It codes for CASSLFEGGNYEQYF. Together with reference TRBV11-2 and TRBJ2-7, the CDR3 gives the full variable domain: EAGVAQSPRYKIIEKRQSVAFWCNPISGHATLYWYQQILGQGPKLLIQFQNNGVVDDSQLPKDRFSAERLKGVDSTLKIQPAKLEDSAVYLCASSLFEGGNYEQYFGPGTRLTVT.

With respect to this clone: Within the sample, other DNA sequences also encode this same CDR3. The chain is built from TRBV19 and TRBJ2-7; D ambiguous. Between the trimmed V and J ends, which lost 4 bases and 7 bases, there was a span of 14 bases. From germline, CDR1 is LNHDA and CDR2 SQIVND (reference sequence). CDR3 size: 13 residues. The CDR3 here is CASSTTRDGEQYF. In DNA form, the CDR3 reads TGTGCCAGTAGTACCACTCGTGATGGAGAGCAGTACTTC.

The rearrangement links TRBV7-3 to TRBJ2-3; 12 bases map to TRBD2. This CDR3 has 15 residues. The V gene's germline CDR1 is SGHTA and CDR2 FQGTGA. J was trimmed by 4 bases and V by 5 bases; bases with no gene match: 4. Here the CDR3 reads CASSRLAGVADTQYF. In DNA, the CDR3 is TGTGCCAGCAGCCGACTAGCGGGAGTTGCAGATACGCAGTATTTT.

A single count supports this clone. V gene TRBV5-6 combines with J gene TRBJ2-7, with 9 positions matching TRBD2. The CDR3 loop spans 17 amino acids. The V and J ends lost 9 bases and 3 bases, in that order; junction bases with no gene match: 19. Germline CDR1 is SGHDT and CDR2 is YYEEEE. The CDR3 loop is CATPLAGGAYKRYEQYF. CDR3 bases: TGTGCCACCCCTTTGGCGGGGGGGGCCTACAAACGCTACGAGCAGTACTTC.

The rearrangement links TRBV5-6 to TRBJ2-1, with D possibly matching TRBD2 (5 bases). The CDR3 covers 15 residues. Between the trimmed V and J ends, which lost 0 bases and 2 bases, there was a span of 9 bases. CDR1 is SGHDT and CDR2 is YYEEEE in the germline V gene. DNA of the CDR3: TGTGCCAGCAGCTTGGGCGGGTGGGCCTACAATGAGCAGTTCTTC. This translates into CASSLGGWAYNEQFF.

The rearrangement uses TRBV7-2 and TRBJ1-5; D ambiguous. The CDR3 runs 13 residues. Trimming took 0 bases from V and 7 from J, leaving 7 bases between them. Germline CDR1 and CDR2: SGHTA and FQGNSA. This CDR3 is CASSLAESQPQHF. The CDR3 coding sequence is TGTGCCAGCAGCTTAGCTGAGTCCCAGCCCCAGCATTTT. Complete variable domain (other parts from reference TRBV7-2 and TRBJ1-5): GAGVSQSPSNKVTEKGKDVELRCDPISGHTALYWYRQSLGQGLEFLIYFQGNSAPDKSGLPSDRFSAERTGGSVSTLTIQRTQQEDSAVYLCASSLAESQPQHFGDGTRLSIL.

On this clone itself: The final CDR3 position lacks the conserved phenylalanine or tryptophan, pointing to a likely read error. It is unclear where the CDR3 begins or ends on the DNA, so no DNA is shown, and the CDR3 is as TCRdb lists it. V is TRBV2 and J is TRBJ2-7; TRBD2 reflects the table's D call only, with no check against the DNA. Counting both end residues, the CDR3 totals 12 amino acids. From germline, CDR1 is SNHLY and CDR2 FYNNEI. The CDR3 sequence is CASSVMEEGGAL.

CDR3: CAWSVRRGSNEKLFF. DNA of the CDR3: TGTGCCTGGAGTGTACGCAGGGGCTCTAATGAAAAACTGTTTTTT. This rearrangement joins TRBV30 to TRBJ1-4; D is perhaps TRBD1 (6 bases). The germline V gene encodes CDR1 GTSNPN and CDR2 SVGIG (reference sequence). V was shortened by 0 bases and J by 3 bases, with 11 bases between the two germline ends. The CDR3 has 15 amino acids.

The chain uses TRBV10-3 and TRBJ1-2; 10 nucleotides agree with TRBD1. With 6 bases clipped from V and 6 bases from J, the junction kept 7 bases outside the gene matches. Germline CDR1 and CDR2: ENHRY and SYGVKD. This CDR3 comprises 14 residues. The CDR3 nucleotides are TGTGCCATCAGCTCCACGACAGGGGGCCATGGCTACACCTTC. Encoded protein: CAISSTTGGHGYTF.

The genes are TRBV4-2 and TRBJ2-1; TRBD2 agrees at 9 bases. The CDR3 is 19 residues long. Germline values: CDR1 LGHNA, CDR2 YNFKEQ. Trimming at V came to 7 bases and at J to 1 base, leaving 17 bases not matched to a gene. Here the CDR3 reads CASTQREHSGSGSYNEQFF. DNA of the CDR3: TGTGCCAGCACTCAGAGAGAACATAGCGGGAGTGGGTCCTACAATGAGCAGTTCTTC.

The V and J genes are TRBV15 and TRBJ2-5; tentative D call: TRBD2 (6 bases). Trimming removed 0 bases at V and 4 bases at J, with 12 bases between. This CDR3 contains 15 residues. From germline, CDR1 is LNHNV and CDR2 YYDKDF (reference sequence). The CDR3 DNA is TGTGCCACCAGCAGAGATCGGGGCGGGGTAGAGACCCAGTACTTC. This encodes CATSRDRGGVETQYF.

Of note for this clone: The sample carries other DNA sequences with the same CDR3. The genes are TRBV5-1 and TRBJ1-4; 8 positions match TRBD1. The germline gives CDR1 SGHRS, CDR2 YFSETQ. The CDR3 extends over 15 amino acids. The J segment lost 8 bases and the V segment lost 0 bases, leaving 6 bases of the junction unmatched. As DNA, the CDR3 is TGCGCCAGCAGCTTGGCCGGGACAGGCGGGGAAAAACTGTTTTTT. Its translation: CASSLAGTGGEKLFF.

This chain joins TRBV30 and TRBJ2-7; perhaps TRBD1 as D (5 bases). Germline V gene data show CDR1 as GTSNPN and CDR2 as SVGIG (reference sequence). The V end lost 0 bases, the J end lost 1 base, and 13 bases lay between the germline ends. CDR3 length equals 15 residues. The CDR3 spells CAWSVRSAGSYEQYF. The CDR3 region has the DNA TGTGCCTGGAGTGTACGGTCGGCAGGGTCCTACGAGCAGTACTTC.

The rearrangement links TRBV20-1 to TRBJ1-2, with D unresolved. CDR3 length: 11 amino acids. CDR1 is DFQATT and CDR2 is SNEGSKA in the germline V gene (reference sequence). Trimming removed 0 bases at V and 13 bases at J, with 12 bases between. In DNA form, the CDR3 reads TGCAGTGCTAGAGATAACCCCTCGCCCACCTTC. Protein product: CSARDNPSPTF.

This clone appeared a single time. The rearrangement links TRBV9 to TRBJ2-7, with D unclear. Trimming cost V 4 bases and J 1 base, with 15 bases left between them. There are 15 residues in the CDR3. CDR1 is SGDLS and CDR2 is YYNGEE in the germline V gene. CDR3 in amino acids: CASSSRTGPSYEQYF. The DNA of the CDR3 is TGTGCCAGCAGCTCACGCACCGGGCCGTCCTACGAGCAGTACTTC.

V is TRBV28 and J is TRBJ2-1; 10 nucleotides match TRBD1. There are 15 residues in the CDR3. J was trimmed by 6 bases and V by 4 bases; bases with no gene match: 6. The germline CDR1 and CDR2 sequences are MDHEN and SYDVKM. DNA for the CDR3: TGTGCCAGCAGTTCAGGGACAGGGGCAGTCAATGAGCAGTTCTTC. This gives the protein CASSSGTGAVNEQFF.

The chain joins TRBV6-1 to TRBJ2-7; 7 positions agree with TRBD2. Looked up from germline, CDR1 is MNHNS and CDR2 is SASEGT. V trimming: 8 bases; J trimming: 0 bases; junction bases outside the gene matches: 10. The CDR3 runs to 15 residues. The CDR3 coding sequence is TGTGCCAGCCAACTAAACGGGAGGAGCTCCTACGAGCAGTACTTC. Protein sequence: CASQLNGRSSYEQYF.

CDR3 in amino acids: CASSPQFYEQYF. The CDR3 coding sequence is TGTGCCAGCAGCCCCCAGTTCTACGAGCAGTACTTC. The J gene is TRBJ2-7, the V gene TRBV28; D is unresolved. V lost 6 bases and J 3 bases, leaving 9 bases between the germline ends. The CDR3 length is 12 residues. The germline V gene encodes CDR1 MDHEN and CDR2 SYDVKM.

The rearrangement joins TRBV11-1 to TRBJ1-5; 8 bases align to TRBD1. The J segment lost 5 bases and the V segment lost 1 base, leaving 4 bases of the junction unmatched. Germline assignment: CDR1 SGHAT and CDR2 FQDESV (reference sequence). The CDR3 is 15 residues long. The CDR3 loop is CASSLGGTGDQPQHF. In DNA, the CDR3 is TGTGCCAGCAGCTTAGGAGGGACAGGCGATCAGCCCCAGCATTTT.

V is TRBV7-3 and J is TRBJ2-5, with TRBD1 matching 8 bases. J lost 4 bases, V lost 5 bases, and 3 bases had no gene match. The germline gives CDR1 SGHTA, CDR2 FQGTGA. This CDR3 spans 13 amino acids. The CDR3 sequence is CASSKDRAETQYF. Written as DNA, the CDR3 is TGTGCCAGCAGCAAGGACAGGGCAGAGACCCAGTACTTC.

The chain recombines TRBV19 with TRBJ2-6, with D possibly TRBD1 on 5 matching bases. Germline-derived CDR1 and CDR2 are LNHDA and SQIVND (reference sequence). CDR3 length equals 16 residues. Trimming cost V 4 bases and J 0 bases, with 10 bases left between them. CDR3 in DNA: TGTGCCAGTAGTACACCAGGGTCCTCTGGGGCCAACGTCCTGACTTTC. This gives the protein CASSTPGSSGANVLTF.

The J gene is TRBJ1-1, the V gene TRBV5-1, with 7 bases that match TRBD1. Germline V gene sequence: CDR1 SGHRS, CDR2 YFSETQ. The junction had 9 bases not matched to a gene; V was cut back by 5 bases and J by 2 bases. The CDR3 is made up of 15 amino acids. The CDR3 nucleotides are TGCGCCAGCAGACCCCCGGACAGGCCAAACACTGAAGCTTTCTTT. Protein product: CASRPPDRPNTEAFF.

The rearrangement uses TRBV25-1 and TRBJ1-4; no firm D call. Trimming left V 7 bases short and J 7 bases short, with 13 bases between. The V gene's germline CDR1 is MGHDK and CDR2 SYGVNS. CDR3 length: 13 amino acids. In DNA, the CDR3 is TGTGCCAGCACCCGGCGGTCTGGTGAAAAACTGTTTTTT. It yields the protein CASTRRSGEKLFF.

This clone was observed a single time. This same CDR3 is encoded by further DNA sequences in the sample. CDR3 amino acids: CASSLGPGTEAFF. The CDR3 DNA reads TGTGCCAGCAGCTTAGGTCCGGGGACTGAAGCTTTCTTT. The J gene is TRBJ1-1, the V gene TRBV11-3; the D is unclear. Germline values: CDR1 SGHNT, CDR2 YENEEA. This CDR3 contains 13 residues. V was clipped by 1 base and J by 5 bases, with 8 bases between them.